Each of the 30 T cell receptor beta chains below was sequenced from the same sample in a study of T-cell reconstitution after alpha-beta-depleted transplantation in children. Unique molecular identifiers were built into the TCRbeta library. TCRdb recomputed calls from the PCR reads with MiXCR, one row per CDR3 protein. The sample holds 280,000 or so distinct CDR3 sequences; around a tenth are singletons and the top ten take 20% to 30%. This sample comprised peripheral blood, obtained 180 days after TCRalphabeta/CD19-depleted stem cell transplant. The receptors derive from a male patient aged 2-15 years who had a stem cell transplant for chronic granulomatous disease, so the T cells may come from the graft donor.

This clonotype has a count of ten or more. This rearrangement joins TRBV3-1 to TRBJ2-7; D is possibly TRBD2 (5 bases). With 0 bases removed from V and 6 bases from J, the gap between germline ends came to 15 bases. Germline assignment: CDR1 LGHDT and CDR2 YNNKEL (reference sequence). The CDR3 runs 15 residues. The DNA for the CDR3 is TGTGCCAGCAGCCAAGATTCCGGGTGGCGGGTCGAGCAGTACTTC. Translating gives CASSQDSGWRVEQYF.

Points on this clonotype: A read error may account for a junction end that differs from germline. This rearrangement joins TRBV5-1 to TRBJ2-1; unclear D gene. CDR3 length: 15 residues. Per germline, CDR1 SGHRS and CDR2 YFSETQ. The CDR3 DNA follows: TGCGCCATCAGCTTGATGCAGATCTCCTACAATGAGCAGTTCTTC. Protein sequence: CAISLMQISYNEQFF.

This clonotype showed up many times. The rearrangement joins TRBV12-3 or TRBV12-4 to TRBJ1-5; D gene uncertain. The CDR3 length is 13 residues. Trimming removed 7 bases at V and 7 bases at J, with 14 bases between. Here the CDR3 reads CASNLGLWQPQHF. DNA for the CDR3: TGTGCCAGCAATCTGGGCTTGTGGCAGCCCCAGCATTTT.

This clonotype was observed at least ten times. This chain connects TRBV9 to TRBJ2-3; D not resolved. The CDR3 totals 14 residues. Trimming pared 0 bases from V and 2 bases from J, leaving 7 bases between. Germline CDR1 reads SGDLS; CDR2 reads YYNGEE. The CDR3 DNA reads TGTGCCAGCAGCGTAGGAGGAGTCACAGATACGCAGTATTTT. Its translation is CASSVGGVTDTQYF. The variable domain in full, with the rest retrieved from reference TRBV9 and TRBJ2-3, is DSGVTQTPKHLITATGQRVTLRCSPRSGDLSVYWYQQSLDQGLQFLIQYYNGEERAKGNILERFSAQQFPDLHSELNLSSLELGDSALYFCASSVGGVTDTQYFGPGTRLTVL.

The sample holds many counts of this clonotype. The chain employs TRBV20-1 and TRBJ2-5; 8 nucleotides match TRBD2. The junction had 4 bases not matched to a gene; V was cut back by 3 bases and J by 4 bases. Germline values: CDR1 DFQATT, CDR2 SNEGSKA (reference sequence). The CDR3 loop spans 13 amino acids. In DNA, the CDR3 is TGCAGTGCTAGTATTGCGGGAGGAGAGACCCAGTACTTC. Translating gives CSASIAGGETQYF.

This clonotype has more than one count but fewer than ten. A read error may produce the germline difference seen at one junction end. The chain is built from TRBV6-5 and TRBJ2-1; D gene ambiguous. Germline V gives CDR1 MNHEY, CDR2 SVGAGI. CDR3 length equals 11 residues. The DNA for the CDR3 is TGTGCCAGCACCTCCCACAATGAGCAGTTCTTC. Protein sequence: CASTSHNEQFF.

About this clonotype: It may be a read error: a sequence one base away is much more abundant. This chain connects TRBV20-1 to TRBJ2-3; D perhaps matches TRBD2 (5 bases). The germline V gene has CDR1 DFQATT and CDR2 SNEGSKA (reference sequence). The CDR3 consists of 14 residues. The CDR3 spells CNARDKRSTDTQYF. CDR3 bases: TGCAATGCTAGAGATAAGCGGAGCACAGATACGCAGTATTTT.

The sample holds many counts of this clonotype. For the CDR3, the DNA is TGTGCCAGCAGTTTATTGGGGGCGACTGAAGCTTTCTTT. This translates into CASSLLGATEAFF. The chain couples TRBV27 to TRBJ1-1, with D tentatively TRBD1 (6 bases). Trimming removed 1 base at V and 5 bases at J, with 8 bases between. The length of the CDR3 is 13 residues. Germline values: CDR1 MNHEY, CDR2 SMNVEV (reference sequence).

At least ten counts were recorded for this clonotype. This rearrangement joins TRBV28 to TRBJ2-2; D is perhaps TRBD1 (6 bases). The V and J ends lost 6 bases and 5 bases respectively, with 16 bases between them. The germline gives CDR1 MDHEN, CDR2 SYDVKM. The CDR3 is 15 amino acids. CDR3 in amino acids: CASRTTDRLTGELFF. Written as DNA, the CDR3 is TGTGCCAGCAGAACCACGGACAGATTAACCGGGGAGCTGTTTTTT.

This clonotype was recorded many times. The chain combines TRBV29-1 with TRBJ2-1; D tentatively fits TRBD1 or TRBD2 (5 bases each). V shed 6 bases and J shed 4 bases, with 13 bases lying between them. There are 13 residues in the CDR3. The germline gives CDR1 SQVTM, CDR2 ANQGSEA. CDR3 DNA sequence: TGCAGCGTGACCGGGACGCAGTACAATGAGCAGTTCTTC. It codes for CSVTGTQYNEQFF.

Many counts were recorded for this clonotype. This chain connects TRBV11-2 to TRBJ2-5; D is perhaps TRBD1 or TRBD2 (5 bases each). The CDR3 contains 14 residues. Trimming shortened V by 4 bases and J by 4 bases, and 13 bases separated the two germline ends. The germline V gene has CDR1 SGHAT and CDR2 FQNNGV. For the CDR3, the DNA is TGTGCCAGCAGCTATCAGCACGGGGCAGAGACCCAGTACTTC. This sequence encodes CASSYQHGAETQYF.

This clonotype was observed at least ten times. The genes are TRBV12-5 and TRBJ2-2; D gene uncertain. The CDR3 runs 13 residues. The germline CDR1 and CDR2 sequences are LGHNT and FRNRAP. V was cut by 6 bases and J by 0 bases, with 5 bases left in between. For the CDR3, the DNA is TGTGCTAGTGGGCAATCGAACACCGGGGAGCTGTTTTTT. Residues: CASGQSNTGELFF.

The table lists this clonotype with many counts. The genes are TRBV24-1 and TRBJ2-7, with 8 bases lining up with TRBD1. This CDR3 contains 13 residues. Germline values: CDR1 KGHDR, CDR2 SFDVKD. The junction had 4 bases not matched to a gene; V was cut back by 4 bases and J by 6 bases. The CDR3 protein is CATSEADRGEQYF. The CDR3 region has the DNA TGTGCCACCAGTGAAGCCGACAGGGGCGAGCAGTACTTC.

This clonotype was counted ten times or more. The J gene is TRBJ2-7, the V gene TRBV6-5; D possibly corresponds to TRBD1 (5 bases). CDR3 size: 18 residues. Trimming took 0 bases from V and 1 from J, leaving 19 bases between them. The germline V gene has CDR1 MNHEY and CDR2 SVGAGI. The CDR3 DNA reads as TGTGCCAGCAGTTACTCGGGGCAGGGCATACCCTTGTCCTACGAGCAGTACTTC. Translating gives CASSYSGQGIPLSYEQYF.

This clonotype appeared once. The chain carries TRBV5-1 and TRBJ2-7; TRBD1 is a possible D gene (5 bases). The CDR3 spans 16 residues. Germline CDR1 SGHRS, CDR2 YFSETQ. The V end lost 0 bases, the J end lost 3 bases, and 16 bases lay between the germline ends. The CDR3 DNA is TGCGCCAGCAGCTTGGGGGGCCAGCAGGGTAGCTACGAGCAGTACTTC. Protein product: CASSLGGQQGSYEQYF.

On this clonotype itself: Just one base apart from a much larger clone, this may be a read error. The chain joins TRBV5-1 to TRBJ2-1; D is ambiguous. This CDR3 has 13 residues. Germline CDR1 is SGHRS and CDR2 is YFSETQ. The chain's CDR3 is CASSPDELYEQLF. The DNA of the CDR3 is TGCGCCAGCAGTCCCGACGAGCTCTATGAGCAGCTCTTC.

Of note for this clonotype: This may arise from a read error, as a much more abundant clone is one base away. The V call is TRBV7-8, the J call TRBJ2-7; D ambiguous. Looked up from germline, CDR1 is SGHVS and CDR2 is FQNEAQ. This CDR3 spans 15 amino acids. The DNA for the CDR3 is TGTGCCAGCAGCACATCGGCGCAGGAGTCCTACGAGCAGTGCTTC. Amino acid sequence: CASSTSAQESYEQCF.

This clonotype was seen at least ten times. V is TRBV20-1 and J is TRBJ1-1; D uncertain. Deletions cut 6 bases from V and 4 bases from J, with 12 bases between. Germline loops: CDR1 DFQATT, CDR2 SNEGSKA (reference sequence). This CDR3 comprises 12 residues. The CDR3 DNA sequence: TGCAGTGCAAGAAGGGCCGGCACTGAAGCTTTCTTT. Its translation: CSARRAGTEAFF.

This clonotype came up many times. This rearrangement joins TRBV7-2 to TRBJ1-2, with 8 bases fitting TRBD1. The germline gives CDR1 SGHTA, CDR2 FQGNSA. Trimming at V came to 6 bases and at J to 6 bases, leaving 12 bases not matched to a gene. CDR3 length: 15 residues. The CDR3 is CASRTGTGIRDGYTF. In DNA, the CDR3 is TGTGCCAGCAGAACCGGGACAGGCATCCGAGATGGCTACACCTTC. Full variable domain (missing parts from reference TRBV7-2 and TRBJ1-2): GAGVSQSPSNKVTEKGKDVELRCDPISGHTALYWYRQSLGQGLEFLIYFQGNSAPDKSGLPSDRFSAERTGGSVSTLTIQRTQQEDSAVYLCASRTGTGIRDGYTFGSGTRLTVV.

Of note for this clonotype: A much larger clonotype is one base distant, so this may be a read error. CDR3 sequence (DNA): TGTGCCAGCAGATTACAGGGGCTAGAGACCCAGTACTTC. The encoded protein is CASRLQGLETQYF. The chain links TRBV12-3 or TRBV12-4 to TRBJ2-5; 7 nucleotides align to TRBD1. V gave up 6 bases and J gave up 4 bases; unmatched junction bases: 5. This CDR3 has 13 residues.

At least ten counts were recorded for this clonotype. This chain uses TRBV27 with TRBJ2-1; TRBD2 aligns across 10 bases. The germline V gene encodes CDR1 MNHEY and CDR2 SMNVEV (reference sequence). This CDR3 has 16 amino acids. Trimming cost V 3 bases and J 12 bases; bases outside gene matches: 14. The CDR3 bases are TGTGCCAGCAGTTTTGTCCCCGGGACTAGCGCAATTGGGCAGTTCTTC. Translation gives CASSFVPGTSAIGQFF.

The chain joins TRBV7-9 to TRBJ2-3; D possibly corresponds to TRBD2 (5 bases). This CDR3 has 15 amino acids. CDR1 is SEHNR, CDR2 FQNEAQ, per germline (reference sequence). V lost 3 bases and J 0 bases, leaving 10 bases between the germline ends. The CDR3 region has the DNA TGTGCCAGCAGCTTCGAAAGGACTAGCACAGATACGCAGTATTTT. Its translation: CASSFERTSTDTQYF.

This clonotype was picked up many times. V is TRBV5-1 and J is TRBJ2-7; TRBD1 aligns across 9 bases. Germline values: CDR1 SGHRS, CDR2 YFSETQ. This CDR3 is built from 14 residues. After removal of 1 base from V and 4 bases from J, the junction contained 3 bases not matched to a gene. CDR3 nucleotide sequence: TGCGCCAGCAGCTTGAAGGACAGGGGATACGAGCAGTACTTC. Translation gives CASSLKDRGYEQYF.

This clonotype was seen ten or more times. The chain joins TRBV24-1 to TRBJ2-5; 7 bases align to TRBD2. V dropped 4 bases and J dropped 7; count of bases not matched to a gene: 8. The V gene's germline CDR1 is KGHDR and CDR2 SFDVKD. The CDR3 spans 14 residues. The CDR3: CATSDSGLGVTQYF. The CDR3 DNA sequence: TGTGCCACCAGTGACTCCGGACTAGGCGTGACCCAGTACTTC.

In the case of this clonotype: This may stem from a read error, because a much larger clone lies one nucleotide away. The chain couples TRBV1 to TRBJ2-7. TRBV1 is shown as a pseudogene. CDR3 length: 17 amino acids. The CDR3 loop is CTSSQVLGQVPSYEQYF. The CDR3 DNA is TGTACCAGCAGCCAAGTCCTGGGGCAGGTGCCCTCCTACGAGCAGTACTTC.

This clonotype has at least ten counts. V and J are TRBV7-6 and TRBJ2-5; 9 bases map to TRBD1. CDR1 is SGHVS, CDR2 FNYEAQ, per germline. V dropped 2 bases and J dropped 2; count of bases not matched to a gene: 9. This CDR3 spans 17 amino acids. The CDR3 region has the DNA TGTGCCAGCAGCTTACTCGGGACAGGGATGTTTCAAGAGACCCAGTACTTC. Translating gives CASSLLGTGMFQETQYF.

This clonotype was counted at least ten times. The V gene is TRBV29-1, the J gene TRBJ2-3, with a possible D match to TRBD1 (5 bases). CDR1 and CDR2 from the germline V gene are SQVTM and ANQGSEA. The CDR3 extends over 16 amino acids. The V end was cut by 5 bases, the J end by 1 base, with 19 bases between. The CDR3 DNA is TGCAGCGTTTTAAAGCGACACAAAGGGGGCACAGATACGCAGTATTTT. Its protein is CSVLKRHKGGTDTQYF.

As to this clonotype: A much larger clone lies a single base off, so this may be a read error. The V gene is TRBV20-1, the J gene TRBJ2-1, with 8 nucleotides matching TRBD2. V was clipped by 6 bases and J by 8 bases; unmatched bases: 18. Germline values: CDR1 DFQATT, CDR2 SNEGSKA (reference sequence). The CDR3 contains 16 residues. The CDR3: CSAWPGLSGGHDEQFF. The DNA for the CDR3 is TGCAGTGCCTGGCCGGGACTATCGGGAGGGCACGATGAGCAGTTCTTC.

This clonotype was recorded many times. CDR3 sequence: CAWMPRDTQYF. The CDR3 region has the DNA TGTGCCTGGATGCCGAGAGATACGCAGTATTTT. The J gene is TRBJ2-3, the V gene TRBV30, with unresolved D. The germline V gene encodes CDR1 GTSNPN and CDR2 SVGIG (reference sequence). This CDR3 is 11 amino acids long. The V and J ends lost 4 bases and 5 bases respectively, with 7 bases between them. Using reference TRBV30 and TRBJ2-3 for the parts outside the CDR3, the full variable domain is SQTIHQWPATLVQPVGSPLSLECTVEGTSNPNLYWYRQAAGRGLQLLFYSVGIGQISSEVPQNLSASRPQDRQFILSSKKLLLSDSGFYLCAWMPRDTQYFGPGTRLTVL.

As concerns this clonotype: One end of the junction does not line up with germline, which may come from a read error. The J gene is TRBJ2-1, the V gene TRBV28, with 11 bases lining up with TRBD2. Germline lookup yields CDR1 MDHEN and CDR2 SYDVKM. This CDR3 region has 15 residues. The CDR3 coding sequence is TGTGCCTGCAGGACTAGCGGGCCATCCTACAATGAGCAGCTCTTC. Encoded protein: CACRTSGPSYNEQLF.